This T cell receptor (beta chain) originates from a study of blood T cell repertoires in COVID-19. Profiling relied on immunoSEQ multiplex PCR, and the TCRdb table lists in-frame clones only, not all of them. The sample consists of under 300,000 clones, roughly nine tenths of them appearing once. Cohorts were based on clinical histories the participants reported. The CDR3 has 15 amino acids. Between the trimmed V and J ends, which lost 6 bases and 7 bases, there was a span of 16 bases. Germline V gene data show CDR1 as SGHTA and CDR2 as FQGTGA. Sequenced material: PBMCs or T cells enriched from blood (not recorded which). The chain recombines TRBV7-3 with TRBJ1-6; maybe TRBD1 (5 bases). The clonotype originates from a human donor in a cohort exposed to, infected with or recovered from COVID-19 (not recorded which). The donor label of this sample is uncertain. The CDR3 spells CASSWGRSGNSPLHF. The CDR3 DNA is TGTGCCAGCAGTTGGGGGAGGAGCGGCAATTCACCCCTCCACTTT.